These 8 T cell receptor beta chains came from one sample sequenced in a study of regulatory T cells in long-lasting Graves disease. This sample's time point: newly diagnosed GD, antithyroid drugs for less than 3 months. PBMCs were the source of the RNA used for TCR sequencing. iRepertoire HTBI primers and Arm-PCR of CDR3 regions built TCR beta libraries. MiXCR, run by TCRdb on the multiplex PCR reads, gives a single entry per CDR3 protein. This sample carries roughly 350,000 distinct CDR3 sequences, 16% of them seen once, and the ten largest clones take 25% to 30%. This same sample was also part of a study on T cells in Graves' hyperthyroidism and ophthalmopathy.

The specimen was peripheral blood mononuclear cells (PBMCs), collected at new diagnosis, from a patient treated with antithyroid drugs. Every receptor here comes from a man aged 35 to 55 with Graves disease.

In this sample, this clonotype turned up many times. This chain uses TRBV5-1 with TRBJ2-7; 7 positions match TRBD1. The germline gives CDR1 SGHRS, CDR2 YFSETQ. This CDR3 region has 15 residues. V shed 2 bases and J 2 bases; nucleotides not matched to a gene: 7. This CDR3 reads CASSLELTGPYEQYF. The CDR3 DNA is TGCGCCAGCAGCTTAGAATTGACAGGGCCCTACGAGCAGTACTTC.

Ten or more counts support this clonotype. The chain combines TRBV5-1 with TRBJ1-1; 8 bases are a match to TRBD1. This CDR3 is built from 16 residues. The germline V gene encodes CDR1 SGHRS and CDR2 YFSETQ. V dropped 4 bases and J dropped 0; count of bases not matched to a gene: 8. CDR3 in amino acids: CASSQDRAELNTEAFF. CDR3 nucleotide sequence: TGCGCCAGCAGCCAGGACAGGGCAGAACTGAACACTGAAGCTTTCTTT. The whole variable domain, filled in from reference TRBV5-1 and TRBJ1-1, reads KAGVTQTPRYLIKTRGQQVTLSCSPISGHRSVSWYQQTPGQGLQFLFEYFSETQRNKGNFPGRFSGRQFSNSRSEMNVSTLELGDSALYLCASSQDRAELNTEAFFGQGTRLTVV.

In its sample, this clonotype was seen many times. This chain links TRBV28 with TRBJ2-5, with D tentatively TRBD2 (6 bases). Germline assignment: CDR1 MDHEN and CDR2 SYDVKM. The V end was cut by 6 bases, the J end by 5 bases, with 13 bases between. This CDR3 is built from 13 residues. The CDR3, as DNA: TGTGCCAGCAGCTTTGGAGGAGGGGAGACCCAGTACTTC. This encodes CASSFGGGETQYF.

This clonotype was seen only a few times. This sequence joins TRBV11-2 and TRBJ2-1; perhaps D is TRBD1 or TRBD2 (5 bases each). This CDR3 has 17 residues. In germline, CDR1 is SGHAT, CDR2 FQNNGV. Trimming removed 1 base at V and 3 bases at J, with 16 bases between. CDR3 coding DNA: TGTGCCAGCAGCTTAGCCCTGGGGCTAGCACTCTACAATGAGCAGTTCTTC. Encoded protein: CASSLALGLALYNEQFF.

The chain combines TRBV9 with TRBJ2-5; TRBD2 agrees at 10 bases. The junction had 1 base not matched to a gene; V was cut back by 1 base and J by 4 bases. The CDR3 loop spans 14 amino acids. Germline CDR1 is SGDLS and CDR2 is YYNGEE. The CDR3 bases are TGTGCCAGCAGCGTACTAGCGGGGGCAGAGACCCAGTACTTC. It yields the protein CASSVLAGAETQYF.

As to this clonotype: One end of the junction varies from germline; a read error may be responsible. This chain uses TRBV18 with TRBJ1-3; D not certain. The CDR3 totals 14 residues. The germline gives CDR1 KGHSH, CDR2 LQKENI. CDR3 region: CASSPQSSGNTICF. The CDR3 nucleotides are TGTGCCAGCTCACCGCAGAGCTCTGGAAACACCATATGTTTT.

There are many counts of this clonotype. The genes are TRBV24-1 and TRBJ2-7; D remains ambiguous. Trimming removed 3 bases at V and 2 bases at J, with 10 bases between. Germline values: CDR1 KGHDR, CDR2 SFDVKD. CDR3 length equals 14 residues. The CDR3 DNA reads as TGTGCCACCAGTGATCCCCTACCCCCCTACGAGCAGTACTTC. This translates into CATSDPLPPYEQYF.

This clonotype was observed at least ten times. The chain couples TRBV6-2 or TRBV6-3 to TRBJ1-5; the match to TRBD1 covers 10 bases. The CDR3 runs to 15 residues. Trimming removed 3 bases from V and 5 bases from J; junction bases left unmatched: 4. Germline CDR1 reads MNHEY; CDR2 reads SVGEGT. The CDR3 spells CASSYGQGVHQPQHF. CDR3 nucleotide sequence: TGTGCCAGCAGTTATGGACAGGGGGTCCATCAGCCCCAGCATTTT.